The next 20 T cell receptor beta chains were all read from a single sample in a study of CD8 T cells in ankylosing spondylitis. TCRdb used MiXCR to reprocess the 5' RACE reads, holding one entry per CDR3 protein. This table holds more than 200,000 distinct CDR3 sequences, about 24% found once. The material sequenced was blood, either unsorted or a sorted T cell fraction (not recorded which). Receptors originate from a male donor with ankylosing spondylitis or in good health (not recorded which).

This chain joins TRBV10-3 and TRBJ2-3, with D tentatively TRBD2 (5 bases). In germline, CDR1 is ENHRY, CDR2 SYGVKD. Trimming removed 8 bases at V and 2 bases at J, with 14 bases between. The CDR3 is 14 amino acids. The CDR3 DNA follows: TGTGCCATCGCTAATCTTGACTACACAGATACGCAGTATTTT. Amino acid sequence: CAIANLDYTDTQYF.

CDR3: CASSGARYNEQFF. In nucleotides, the CDR3 is TGCGCCAGTTCGGGGGCGCGCTACAATGAGCAGTTCTTC. The chain links TRBV5-1 to TRBJ2-1; perhaps D is TRBD1 or TRBD2 (6 bases each). Trimming left V 8 bases short and J 3 bases short, with 12 bases between. The CDR3 extends over 13 amino acids. Germline CDR1 is SGHRS and CDR2 is YFSETQ.

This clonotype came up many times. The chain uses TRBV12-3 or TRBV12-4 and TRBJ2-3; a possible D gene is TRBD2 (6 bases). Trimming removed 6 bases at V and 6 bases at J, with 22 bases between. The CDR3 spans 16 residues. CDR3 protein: CASSPRGRQRGDTQYF. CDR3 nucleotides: TGTGCCAGCAGCCCTAGGGGACGACAACGGGGGGATACGCAGTATTTT.

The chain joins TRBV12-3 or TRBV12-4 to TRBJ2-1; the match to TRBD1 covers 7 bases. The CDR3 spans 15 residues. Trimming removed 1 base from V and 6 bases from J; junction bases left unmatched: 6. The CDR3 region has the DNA TGTGCCAGCAGTTTAGGACAGGGCCGGCGCAATGAGCAGTTCTTC. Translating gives CASSLGQGRRNEQFF.

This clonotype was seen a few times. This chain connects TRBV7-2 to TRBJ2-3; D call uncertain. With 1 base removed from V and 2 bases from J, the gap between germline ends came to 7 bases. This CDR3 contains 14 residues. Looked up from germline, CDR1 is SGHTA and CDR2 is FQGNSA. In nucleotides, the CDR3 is TGTGCCAGCAGCTTAGTCGGTAACACAGATACGCAGTATTTT. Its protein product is CASSLVGNTDTQYF. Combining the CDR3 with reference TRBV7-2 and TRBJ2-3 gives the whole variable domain GAGVSQSPSNKVTEKGKDVELRCDPISGHTALYWYRQSLGQGLEFLIYFQGNSAPDKSGLPSDRFSAERTGGSVSTLTIQRTQQEDSAVYLCASSLVGNTDTQYFGPGTRLTVL.

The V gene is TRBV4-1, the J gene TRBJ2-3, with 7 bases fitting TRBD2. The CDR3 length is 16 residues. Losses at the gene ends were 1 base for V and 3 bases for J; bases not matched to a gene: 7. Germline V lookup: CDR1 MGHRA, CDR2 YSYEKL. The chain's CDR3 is CASSQGQTSQTDTQYF. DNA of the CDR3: TGCGCCAGCAGCCAAGGTCAGACTAGCCAAACAGATACGCAGTATTTT.

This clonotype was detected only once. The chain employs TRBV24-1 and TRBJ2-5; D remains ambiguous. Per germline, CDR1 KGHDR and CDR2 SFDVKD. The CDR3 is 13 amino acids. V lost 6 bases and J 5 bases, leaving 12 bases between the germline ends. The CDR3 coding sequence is TGTGCCACCAGTCCGGACCTTGGGGAGACCCAGTACTTC. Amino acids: CATSPDLGETQYF.

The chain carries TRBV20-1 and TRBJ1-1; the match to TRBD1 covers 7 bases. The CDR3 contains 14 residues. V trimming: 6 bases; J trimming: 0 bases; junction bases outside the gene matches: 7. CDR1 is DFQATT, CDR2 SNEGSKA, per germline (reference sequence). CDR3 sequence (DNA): TGCAGTGCAATCCCGGGACAGATGAACACTGAAGCTTTCTTT. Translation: CSAIPGQMNTEAFF.

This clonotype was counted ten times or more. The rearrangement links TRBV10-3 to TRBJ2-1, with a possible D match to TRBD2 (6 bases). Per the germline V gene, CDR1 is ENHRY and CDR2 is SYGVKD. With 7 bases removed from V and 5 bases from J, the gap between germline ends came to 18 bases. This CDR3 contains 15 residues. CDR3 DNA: TGTGCCATCACCCGGGGGAGCGGCACTAACAATGAGCAGTTCTTC. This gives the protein CAITRGSGTNNEQFF.

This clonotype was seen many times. The CDR3 loop is CSALDRDVNEKLFF. CDR3 DNA: TGCAGTGCCCTTGACAGGGATGTGAATGAAAAACTGTTTTTT. The chain links TRBV20-1 to TRBJ1-4; the match to TRBD1 covers 7 bases. Per the germline V gene, CDR1 is DFQATT and CDR2 is SNEGSKA (reference sequence). V dropped 6 bases and J dropped 5; count of bases not matched to a gene: 9. The CDR3 totals 14 residues.

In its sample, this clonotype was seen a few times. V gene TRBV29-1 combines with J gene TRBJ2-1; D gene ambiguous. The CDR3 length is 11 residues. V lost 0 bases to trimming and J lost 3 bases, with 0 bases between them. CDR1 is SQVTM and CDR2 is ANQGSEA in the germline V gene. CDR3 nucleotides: TGCAGCGTTGAAGACTACAATGAGCAGTTCTTC. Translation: CSVEDYNEQFF.

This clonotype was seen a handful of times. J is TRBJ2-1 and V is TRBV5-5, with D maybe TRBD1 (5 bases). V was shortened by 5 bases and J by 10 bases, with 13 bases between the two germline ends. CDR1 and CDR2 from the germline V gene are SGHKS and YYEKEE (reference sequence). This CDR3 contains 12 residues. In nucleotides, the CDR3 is TGTGCCAGCAGGAACCACGGACAAGAGCAGTTCTTC. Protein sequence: CASRNHGQEQFF.

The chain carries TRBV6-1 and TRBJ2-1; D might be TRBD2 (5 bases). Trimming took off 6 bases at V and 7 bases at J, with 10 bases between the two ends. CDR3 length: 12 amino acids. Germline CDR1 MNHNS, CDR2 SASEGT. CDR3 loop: CASRQRGNEQFF. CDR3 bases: TGTGCCAGCAGACAGAGAGGGAATGAGCAGTTCTTC.

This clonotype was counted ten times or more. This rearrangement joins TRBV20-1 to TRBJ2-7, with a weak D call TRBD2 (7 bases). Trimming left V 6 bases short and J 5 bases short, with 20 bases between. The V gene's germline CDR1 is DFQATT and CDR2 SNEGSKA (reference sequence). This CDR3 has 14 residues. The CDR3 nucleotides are TGCAGTGCACCGAGGGGGGGTTCCGCCCACGAGCAGTACTTC. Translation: CSAPRGGSAHEQYF.

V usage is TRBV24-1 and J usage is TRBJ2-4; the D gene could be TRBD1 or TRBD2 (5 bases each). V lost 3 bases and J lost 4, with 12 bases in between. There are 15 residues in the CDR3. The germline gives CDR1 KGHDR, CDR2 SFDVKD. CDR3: CATSDPRREKNIQYF. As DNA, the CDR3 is TGTGCCACCAGTGATCCCCGCAGGGAGAAAAACATTCAGTACTTC.

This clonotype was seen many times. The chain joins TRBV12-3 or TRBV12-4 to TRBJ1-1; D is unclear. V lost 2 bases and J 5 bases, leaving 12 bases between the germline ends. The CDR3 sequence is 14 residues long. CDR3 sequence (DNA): TGTGCCAGCAGTTTATACGAGGAAAGAACTGAAGCTTTCTTT. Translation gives CASSLYEERTEAFF.

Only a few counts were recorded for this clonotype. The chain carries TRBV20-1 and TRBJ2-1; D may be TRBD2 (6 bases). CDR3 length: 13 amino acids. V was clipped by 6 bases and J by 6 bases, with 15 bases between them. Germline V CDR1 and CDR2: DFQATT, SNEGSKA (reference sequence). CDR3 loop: CSAPRRGGNEQFF. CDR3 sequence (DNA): TGCAGTGCCCCAAGAAGGGGAGGCAATGAGCAGTTCTTC.

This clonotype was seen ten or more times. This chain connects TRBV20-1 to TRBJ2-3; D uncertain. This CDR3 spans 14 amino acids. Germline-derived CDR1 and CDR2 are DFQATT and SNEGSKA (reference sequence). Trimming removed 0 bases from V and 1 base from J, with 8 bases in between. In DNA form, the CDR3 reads TGCAGTGCTAGAGATCAGATTGGCACAGATACGCAGTATTTT. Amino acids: CSARDQIGTDTQYF.

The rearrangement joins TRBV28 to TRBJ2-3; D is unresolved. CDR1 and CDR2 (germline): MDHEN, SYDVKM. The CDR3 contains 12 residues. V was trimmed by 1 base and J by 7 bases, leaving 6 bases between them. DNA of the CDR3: TGTGCCAGCAGTTTATTGCCGTATACGCAGTATTTT. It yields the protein CASSLLPYTQYF. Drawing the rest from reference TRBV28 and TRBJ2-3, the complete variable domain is DVKVTQSSRYLVKRTGEKVFLECVQDMDHENMFWYRQDPGLGLRLIYFSYDVKMKEKGDIPEGYSVSREKKERFSLILESASTNQTSMYLCASSLLPYTQYFGPGTRLTVL.

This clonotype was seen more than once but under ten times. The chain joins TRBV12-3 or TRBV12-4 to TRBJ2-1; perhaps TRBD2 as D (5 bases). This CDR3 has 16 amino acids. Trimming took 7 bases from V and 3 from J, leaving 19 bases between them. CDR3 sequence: CASTVRDSGFYNEQFF. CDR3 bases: TGTGCCAGCACCGTCCGGGATAGTGGATTCTACAATGAGCAGTTCTTC.